The 7 T cell receptor beta chains below all came from one sample that was sequenced in a study of T-cell memory formation after mild COVID-19. TCRdb re-called the 5' RACE reads through MiXCR, storing one row per CDR3 protein. Altogether around 200,000 distinct CDR3 sequences are present, approximately 17% being singletons, with the ten largest covering 3.5% to 5%. The specimen was PBMCs or a T cell subset sorted from them (not recorded which). Receptor source: a man aged 18 to 30 who had mild COVID-19 (a few samples of this study predate the infection). Cell type and time point are not known.

The chain employs TRBV4-3 and TRBJ2-7, with a possible D match to TRBD1 (5 bases). The CDR3 is 15 amino acids. In germline, CDR1 is LGHNA, CDR2 YSLEER. V lost 0 bases and J lost 2, with 11 bases in between. This chain's CDR3 is CASSQDNRSPYEQYF. As DNA, the CDR3 is TGCGCCAGCAGCCAAGATAACAGGTCCCCCTACGAGCAGTACTTC.

This clonotype has ten or more counts. The rearrangement links TRBV18 to TRBJ2-3, with D hard to call. The CDR3 sequence is 14 residues long. Between the trimmed V and J ends, which lost 2 bases and 2 bases, there was a span of 8 bases. Germline CDR1 is KGHSH and CDR2 is LQKENI. CDR3 coding DNA: TGTGCCAGCTCACCAAATCCCGCCACAGATACGCAGTATTTT. It encodes CASSPNPATDTQYF.

V is TRBV29-1 and J is TRBJ1-5; D uncertain. Germline V gene sequence: CDR1 SQVTM, CDR2 ANQGSEA. V shed 6 bases and J shed 4 bases, with 10 bases lying between them. CDR3 length equals 12 residues. The CDR3 DNA follows: TGCAGCGTGGGCGCGGGGAATCAGCCCCAGCATTTT. This encodes CSVGAGNQPQHF.

The rearrangement joins TRBV7-9 to TRBJ1-1; TRBD1 agrees at 9 bases. CDR3 length: 14 residues. Per the germline V gene, CDR1 is SEHNR and CDR2 is FQNEAQ (reference sequence). Trimming took 5 bases from V and 6 from J; bases not matched to a gene: 7. The CDR3 protein is CASSTGGRRSEAFF. In nucleotides, the CDR3 is TGTGCCAGCAGCACAGGGGGCCGACGTTCTGAAGCTTTCTTT.

A few counts support this clonotype. The V call is TRBV7-8, the J call TRBJ2-2, with a weak D call TRBD1 (6 bases). V was cut by 5 bases and J by 9 bases, with 13 bases left in between. This CDR3 contains 13 residues. Germline values: CDR1 SGHVS, CDR2 FQNEAQ. The CDR3, as DNA: TGTGCCAGCAGCCCCTGGACAGAACGGGAGCTGTTTTTT. It yields the protein CASSPWTERELFF.

This chain links TRBV2 with TRBJ2-1, with no clear D. Germline V lookup: CDR1 SNHLY, CDR2 FYNNEI. The CDR3 has 16 amino acids. The V and J ends lost 7 bases and 0 bases respectively, with 16 bases between them. The CDR3 bases are TGTGCCAGCACCGAGAGACGGTTGAGCTCCTACAATGAGCAGTTCTTC. Translating gives CASTERRLSSYNEQFF.

This clonotype was found a few times. The V call is TRBV7-2, the J call TRBJ2-7; D tentatively fits TRBD1 or TRBD2 (5 bases each). V shed 1 base and J shed 6 bases, with 10 bases lying between them. Germline-derived CDR1 and CDR2 are SGHTA and FQGNSA. CDR3 length equals 13 residues. In nucleotides, the CDR3 is TGTGCCAGCAGCTTAGTACGGGGCGGCGAGCAGTACGTC. Translating gives CASSLVRGGEQYV.